Shown below are 17 T cell receptor beta chains from a single sample sequenced in a study of T cell responses to AZD1222 COVID-19 vaccine. Clones were sequenced by immunoSEQ multiplex PCR, and TCRdb holds only the in-frame ones, with some missing. The sample contains about 130,000 clones, 70% to 90% of which appear only once. The sample was peripheral blood, taken on day 0 of AZD1222 vaccination. These receptors all come from an adult in good health.

This chain links TRBV5-6 with TRBJ2-7; TRBD2 is a possible D gene (5 bases). CDR1 and CDR2 (germline): SGHDT, YYEEEE. CDR3 size: 17 residues. Trimming cost V 5 bases and J 3 bases, with 24 bases left between them. CDR3 sequence (DNA): TGTGCCAGCAGTTTCGGGTCTCTTGGACTGTTGGACTACGAGCAGTACTTC. This gives the protein CASSFGSLGLLDYEQYF. Full variable domain (remainder filled in from reference TRBV5-6 and TRBJ2-7): DAGVTQSPTHLIKTRGQQVTLRCSPKSGHDTVSWYQQALGQGPQFIFQYYEEEERQRGNFPDRFSGHQFPNYSSELNVNALLLGDSALYLCASSFGSLGLLDYEQYFGPGTRLTVT.

The genes are TRBV3-1 (or the pseudogene TRBV3-2) and TRBJ1-5, with D perhaps matching TRBD1 (5 bases). V was shortened by 6 bases and J by 1 base, with 16 bases between the two germline ends. This CDR3 has 16 amino acids. CDR1 is LGHDT and CDR2 is YNNKEL in the germline V gene (reference sequence). CDR3 sequence (DNA): TGTGCCAGCAGTCCCTCGGGGGAGGGGAGCAATCAGCCCCAGCATTTT. This encodes CASSPSGEGSNQPQHF.

The rearrangement uses TRBV5-6 and TRBJ1-5, with 8 bases identical to TRBD1. V shed 4 bases, J shed 0 bases, and the junction held 6 bases outside the gene matches. CDR3 length equals 16 residues. Germline CDR1 is SGHDT and CDR2 is YYEEEE. CDR3 sequence reads: CASSVQGAHSNQPQHF. In DNA form, the CDR3 reads TGTGCCAGCAGCGTTCAGGGGGCCCATAGCAATCAGCCCCAGCATTTT.

The CDR3 protein is CASRGSGNTIYF. CDR3 nucleotides: TGTGCCAGTAGAGGCTCTGGAAACACCATATATTTT. The V and J genes are TRBV19 and TRBJ1-3; D not resolved. Deletions cut 6 bases from V and 0 bases from J, with 3 bases between. Germline V lookup: CDR1 LNHDA, CDR2 SQIVND (reference sequence). This CDR3 is built from 12 residues.

The chain is built from TRBV9 and TRBJ2-1; 10 positions match TRBD2. The CDR3 runs to 20 residues. V was clipped by 2 bases and J by 4 bases; unmatched bases: 18. The germline gives CDR1 SGDLS, CDR2 YYNGEE. The CDR3 DNA reads as TGTGCCAGCAGCGTTTCCCCCACTAGCGGGGTGGATGGAGCATACAATGAGCAGTTCTTC. Its protein product is CASSVSPTSGVDGAYNEQFF. Drawing the rest from reference TRBV9 and TRBJ2-1, the complete variable domain is DSGVTQTPKHLITATGQRVTLRCSPRSGDLSVYWYQQSLDQGLQFLIQYYNGEERAKGNILERFSAQQFPDLHSELNLSSLELGDSALYFCASSVSPTSGVDGAYNEQFFGPGTRLTVL.

The V gene is TRBV19, the J gene TRBJ2-7, with a tentative D call TRBD1 (5 bases). This CDR3 has 13 residues. V lost 10 bases to trimming and J lost 2 bases, with 15 bases between them. The germline gives CDR1 LNHDA, CDR2 SQIVND (reference sequence). The DNA for the CDR3 is TGTGCCAACAACGGGCAGGGCCCCTACGAGCAGTACTTC. It is translated as CANNGQGPYEQYF.

V usage is TRBV5-8 and J usage is TRBJ2-2; D may be TRBD2 (5 bases). In germline, CDR1 is SGHTS, CDR2 YDEGEE. The CDR3 has 16 residues. The germline V and J ends were trimmed by 1 base and 4 bases, with 14 bases remaining between them. The CDR3 here is CASSLFPGRGTGELFF. The CDR3 bases are TGTGCCAGCAGCTTGTTTCCAGGCCGGGGCACCGGGGAGCTGTTTTTT.

The gene calls are TRBV28 and TRBJ2-7; D not certain. This CDR3 has 15 residues. CDR1 and CDR2 from the germline V gene are MDHEN and SYDVKM. V lost 3 bases, J lost 5 bases, and 17 bases lay in between. CDR3 bases: TGTGCCAGCAGTTTTTTCGGGCGGTCAATCGACGAGCAGTACTTC. Encoded protein: CASSFFGRSIDEQYF.

This clone was recorded only once. The V gene is TRBV10-3, the J gene TRBJ2-7; 7 nucleotides align to TRBD2. Germline V CDR1 and CDR2: ENHRY, SYGVKD. Trimming took 6 bases from V and 5 from J; bases not matched to a gene: 16. The CDR3 runs 16 residues. CDR3 nucleotides: TGTGCCATCAGCCGGGGCGGGGGTCAGGTCCTGGACGAGCAGTACTTC. It is translated as CAISRGGGQVLDEQYF.

V is TRBV27 and J is TRBJ1-5; D not certain. Trimming cost V 7 bases and J 8 bases, with 21 bases left between them. The CDR3 is made up of 15 amino acids. Germline V lookup: CDR1 MNHEY, CDR2 SMNVEV (reference sequence). CDR3 coding DNA: TGTGCCAGCAAGGCAAAAATTGGTTCACGGGAGCCCCAGCATTTT. It translates to CASKAKIGSREPQHF.

This clone was found a few times. V usage is TRBV18 and J usage is TRBJ1-5; TRBD1 aligns across 7 bases. The germline V gene encodes CDR1 KGHSH and CDR2 LQKENI. The CDR3 has 13 amino acids. J lost 5 bases, V lost 6 bases, and 4 bases had no gene match. The CDR3 bases are TGTGCCAGCTCCCAGGGGGGGTATCAGCCCCAGCATTTT. It encodes CASSQGGYQPQHF. The full variable domain, with the rest looked up from reference TRBV18 and TRBJ1-5, is NAGVMQNPRHLVRRRGQEARLRCSPMKGHSHVYWYRQLPEEGLKFMVYLQKENIIDESGMPKERFSAEFPKEGPSILRIQQVVRGDSAAYFCASSQGGYQPQHFGDGTRLSIL.

This rearrangement joins TRBV7-6 to TRBJ1-1, with D possibly TRBD1 on 6 matching bases. V was clipped by 5 bases and J by 6 bases, with 19 bases between them. There are 15 residues in the CDR3. CDR1 SGHVS and CDR2 FNYEAQ come from the germline V gene. The CDR3 is CASSRSTTGAPEAFF. CDR3 DNA sequence: TGTGCCAGCAGCAGATCTACGACAGGAGCCCCTGAAGCTTTCTTT.

The chain uses TRBV9 and TRBJ1-6; D is possibly TRBD1 (5 bases). The CDR3 loop spans 17 amino acids. Looked up from germline, CDR1 is SGDLS and CDR2 is YYNGEE. V was cut by 3 bases and J by 6 bases, with 19 bases left in between. CDR3 protein: CASSGGVWKGGNSPLHF. CDR3 sequence (DNA): TGTGCCAGCAGCGGGGGGGTTTGGAAGGGCGGTAATTCACCCCTCCACTTT. Variable domain in full (rest from reference TRBV9 and TRBJ1-6): DSGVTQTPKHLITATGQRVTLRCSPRSGDLSVYWYQQSLDQGLQFLIQYYNGEERAKGNILERFSAQQFPDLHSELNLSSLELGDSALYFCASSGGVWKGGNSPLHFGNGTRLTVT.

The V call is TRBV6-5, the J call TRBJ2-7; 7 nucleotides line up with TRBD1. V lost 8 bases and J lost 3; bases outside the gene matches: 13. From germline, CDR1 is MNHEY and CDR2 SVGAGI. The CDR3 is made up of 15 amino acids. CDR3 sequence reads: CASSSFGTENYEQYF. The CDR3 DNA reads as TGTGCCAGCTCCAGTTTCGGGACAGAGAACTACGAGCAGTACTTC.

DNA for the CDR3: TGTGCCAGCACCCCCCGGGGGGGCGCGTTCGGGTACGAGCAGTACTTC. Residues: CASTPRGGAFGYEQYF. V usage is TRBV7-8 and J usage is TRBJ2-7, with 8 bases fitting TRBD2. CDR1 is SGHVS and CDR2 is FQNEAQ in the germline V gene. The ends lost 7 bases at V and 4 bases at J; junction bases unmatched: 15. This CDR3 region has 16 residues.

This clone was recorded a few times. The V and J genes are TRBV6-5 and TRBJ1-4; TRBD1 might be the D (5 bases). V dropped 0 bases and J dropped 5 bases, with 10 bases sitting between them. The germline CDR1 and CDR2 sequences are MNHEY and SVGAGI. The CDR3 length is 15 residues. The CDR3 DNA is TGTGCCAGCAGTTACTCCAGACAGTCGAATGAAAAACTGTTTTTT. As protein: CASSYSRQSNEKLFF.

The chain joins TRBV5-4 to TRBJ2-5, with D hard to call. Germline-derived CDR1 and CDR2 are SGHNT and YYREEE (reference sequence). The germline V and J ends were trimmed by 2 bases and 4 bases, with 9 bases remaining between them. The CDR3 is made up of 13 amino acids. The CDR3 bases are TGTGCCAGCAGCTTCGCAGCAGGAGAGACCCAGTACTTC. Amino acids: CASSFAAGETQYF. Full variable domain (outside the CDR3, taken from reference TRBV5-4 and TRBJ2-5): ETGVTQSPTHLIKTRGQQVTLRCSSQSGHNTVSWYQQALGQGPQFIFQYYREEENGRGNFPPRFSGLQFPNYSSELNVNALELDDSALYLCASSFAAGETQYFGPGTRLLVL.